One and the same sample provided the 27 T cell receptor beta chains below, sequenced in a study of T cell repertoires in cytomegalovirus infection. Using its own MiXCR run on the reads, TCRdb lists one record per CDR3 protein. The table lists roughly 90,000 distinct CDR3 sequences, roughly 29% of them singletons, with around 68% in the top ten. These receptors' antigens are unknown. Sequencing used CD8+ T cells from cultured PBMCs, obtained from culture after CMV antigen stimulation. The receptors stem from a human donor in good health (CMV status not recorded). Some clones in this sample may be carry-over from other donors' samples.

The rearrangement links TRBV11-2 to TRBJ2-4; D is ambiguous. The V gene lost 5 bases and the J gene lost 4 bases, with 12 bases spanning the gap. The CDR3 sequence is 14 residues long. Per the germline V gene, CDR1 is SGHAT and CDR2 is FQNNGV. This CDR3 is CASSTSERKNIQYF. The DNA of the CDR3 is TGTGCCAGCAGCACCTCGGAGAGAAAAAACATTCAGTACTTC.

Here the CDR3 reads CASSLEGGINSPLHF. The CDR3 coding sequence is TGTGCCAGCAGCTTAGAGGGTGGAATCAATTCACCCCTCCACTTT. The chain recombines TRBV7-2 with TRBJ1-6; D is unclear. The CDR3 is 15 amino acids. Germline assignment: CDR1 SGHTA and CDR2 FQGNSA. Trimming took off 1 base at V and 7 bases at J, with 11 bases between the two ends.

This rearrangement joins TRBV7-9 to TRBJ1-6, with a weak D call TRBD1 (5 bases). The CDR3 is 14 amino acids. Germline loops: CDR1 SEHNR, CDR2 FQNEAQ (reference sequence). Trimming took off 4 bases at V and 8 bases at J, with 12 bases between the two ends. CDR3 nucleotide sequence: TGTGCCAGCAGCTCGGCCCAGGGTGATTCACCCCTCCACTTT. This encodes CASSSAQGDSPLHF. The full variable domain, rest sourced from reference TRBV7-9 and TRBJ1-6, is DTGVSQNPRHKITKRGQNVTFRCDPISEHNRLYWYRQTLGQGPEFLTYFQNEAQLEKSRLLSDRFSAERPKGSFSTLEIQRTEQGDSAMYLCASSSAQGDSPLHFGNGTRLTVT.

This clonotype was observed a handful of times. The chain recombines TRBV6-1 with TRBJ2-7; 7 positions match TRBD1. J lost 4 bases, V lost 1 base, and 7 bases had no gene match. CDR1 is MNHNS, CDR2 SASEGT, per germline. The CDR3 contains 15 residues. As DNA, the CDR3 is TGTGCCAGCAGTGAAGACGGGACAGTATTTTACGAGCAGTACTTC. Its protein product is CASSEDGTVFYEQYF.

This clonotype was detected only once. Being one base from a much bigger clone, this may be a read error. V gene TRBV15 combines with J gene TRBJ2-7; 10 bases line up with TRBD1. Germline CDR1 is LNHNV and CDR2 is YYDKDF (reference sequence). This CDR3 is built from 17 residues. CDR3 residues: CVTSISSPGTGEYEQYF. As DNA, the CDR3 is TGTGTCACCAGCATTTCAAGCCCCGGGACAGGGGAGTACGAGCAGTACTTC.

This chain links TRBV7-2 with TRBJ2-7; 8 bases map to TRBD1. V shed 3 bases and J 4 bases; nucleotides not matched to a gene: 8. CDR3 length equals 15 residues. CDR1 is SGHTA, CDR2 FQGNSA, per germline. The CDR3 nucleotides are TGTGCCAGCAGCTTCCTGGGTGGACAGGGTTACGAGCAGTACTTC. Amino acid sequence: CASSFLGGQGYEQYF. Looking up the rest from reference TRBV7-2 and TRBJ2-7 gives the full variable domain: GAGVSQSPSNKVTEKGKDVELRCDPISGHTALYWYRQSLGQGLEFLIYFQGNSAPDKSGLPSDRFSAERTGGSVSTLTIQRTQQEDSAVYLCASSFLGGQGYEQYFGPGTRLTVT.

This clonotype has only one observation. The chain carries TRBV7-2 and TRBJ1-1, with D hard to call. V gave up 4 bases and J gave up 4 bases, with 10 bases separating them. Germline CDR1 is SGHTA and CDR2 is FQGNSA. The CDR3 has 13 amino acids. This CDR3 reads CASSSLRGTEAFF. The CDR3 DNA sequence: TGTGCCAGCAGCTCCCTGCGGGGCACTGAAGCTTTCTTT.

This chain links TRBV20-1 with TRBJ2-7; maybe TRBD1 (6 bases). Trimming cost V 0 bases and J 3 bases, with 15 bases left between them. Germline V gene data show CDR1 as DFQATT and CDR2 as SNEGSKA (reference sequence). This CDR3 region has 15 residues. In DNA, the CDR3 is TGCAGTGCTAGAGATGTGATGAGGGACAACTACGAGCAGTACTTC. Protein sequence: CSARDVMRDNYEQYF.

The table lists this clonotype with a few counts. A much larger clone lies a single base off, so this may be a read error. The chain combines TRBV6-5 with TRBJ1-1, with no clear D. The CDR3 loop spans 13 amino acids. Trimming removed 0 bases from V and 1 base from J, with 3 bases in between. In germline, CDR1 is MNHEY, CDR2 SVGAGI. CDR3 DNA: TGTGCCAGCAGTTACTCTGCGAACACTGAAGCTTTCTTT. Protein: CASSYSANTEAFF.

This clonotype was seen at least ten times. CDR3 sequence: CAIGDDHQETQYF. For the CDR3, the DNA is TGTGCCATCGGGGACGACCATCAAGAGACCCAGTACTTC. This rearrangement joins TRBV10-3 to TRBJ2-5, with D tentatively TRBD1 or TRBD2 (5 bases each). The CDR3 is made up of 13 amino acids. V was pared by 8 bases and J by 2 bases, with 12 bases between. Germline CDR1 and CDR2: ENHRY and SYGVKD.

By frequency in the sample, this clonotype is medium-sized (0.01 to 0.1%). V and J are TRBV7-2 and TRBJ1-2; D gene uncertain. Germline V CDR1 and CDR2: SGHTA, FQGNSA. Trimming pared 3 bases from V and 4 bases from J, leaving 12 bases between. The CDR3 totals 14 residues. In nucleotides, the CDR3 is TGTGCCAGCAGCTTGGGTCAGAGCGTCTATGGCTACACCTTC. The encoded protein is CASSLGQSVYGYTF.

This clonotype was seen a few times. CDR3 coding DNA: TGTGCCAGCAGCTTATGGGCCACTGAAGCTTTCTTT. Its protein is CASSLWATEAFF. The rearrangement joins TRBV7-9 to TRBJ1-1; D unclear. Germline CDR1 reads SEHNR; CDR2 reads FQNEAQ (reference sequence). V was pared by 2 bases and J by 4 bases, with 5 bases between. The CDR3 spans 12 residues.

This clonotype was seen ten or more times. The chain is built from TRBV4-1 and TRBJ2-2; D gene unclear. There are 15 residues in the CDR3. V was trimmed by 1 base and J by 1 base, leaving 7 bases between them. Germline lookup yields CDR1 MGHRA and CDR2 YSYEKL. CDR3 coding DNA: TGCGCCAGCAGCCAAGTGGGCCAGAACACCGGGGAGCTGTTTTTT. It yields the protein CASSQVGQNTGELFF.

This clonotype was counted many times. V is TRBV7-8 and J is TRBJ1-1; D gene unclear. V was trimmed by 0 bases and J by 7 bases, leaving 6 bases between them. The germline CDR1 and CDR2 sequences are SGHVS and FQNEAQ. This CDR3 spans 12 amino acids. CDR3: CASSLAAGEAFF. DNA for the CDR3: TGTGCCAGCAGCTTAGCTGCGGGTGAAGCTTTCTTT.

V usage is TRBV6-2 or TRBV6-3 and J usage is TRBJ2-7; D is unclear. The V and J ends lost 6 bases and 4 bases respectively, with 16 bases between them. This CDR3 comprises 14 residues. Germline lookup yields CDR1 MNHEY and CDR2 SVGEGT. The CDR3 DNA reads TGTGCCAGCAGCCCCCGGTTGGCCCCTTACGAGCAGTACTTC. Translated: CASSPRLAPYEQYF.

This clonotype was counted between two and nine times. The genes are TRBV5-1 and TRBJ2-3, with TRBD2 matching over 13 bases. J gave up 4 bases and V 0 bases, and 5 bases lay outside the gene matches. The CDR3 covers 17 residues. Germline V lookup: CDR1 SGHRS, CDR2 YFSETQ. CDR3 DNA sequence: TGCGCCAGCAGCTTGGAACTAGCGGGGGGGCCAGCAGATACGCAGTATTTT. Protein product: CASSLELAGGPADTQYF.

The V and J genes are TRBV7-3 and TRBJ2-1; D gene unclear. Per the germline V gene, CDR1 is SGHTA and CDR2 is FQGTGA. V shed 6 bases and J shed 5 bases, with 8 bases lying between them. The CDR3 length is 12 residues. The CDR3 sequence: CASRLTNNEQFF. CDR3 nucleotides: TGTGCCAGCAGGCTCACAAACAATGAGCAGTTCTTC.

This clonotype was observed many times. CDR3 amino acids: CASSIDPGTGGYEQYF. The CDR3 nucleotides are TGTGCCAGTAGTATAGACCCCGGGACAGGGGGCTACGAGCAGTACTTC. The chain recombines TRBV19 with TRBJ2-7, with TRBD1 matching over 11 bases. Germline V gene sequence: CDR1 LNHDA, CDR2 SQIVND (reference sequence). This CDR3 comprises 16 residues. The junction had 4 bases not matched to a gene; V was cut back by 0 bases and J by 3 bases.

In this sample, this clonotype turned up many times. The gene calls are TRBV3-1 and TRBJ2-1; D is ambiguous. The germline CDR1 and CDR2 sequences are LGHDT and YNNKEL (reference sequence). V was cut by 0 bases and J by 7 bases, with 7 bases left in between. CDR3 length: 13 amino acids. In DNA, the CDR3 is TGTGCCAGCAGCCAAGATCTGAGGAATGAGCAGTTCTTC. Translation gives CASSQDLRNEQFF.

This clonotype was observed at least ten times. The CDR3 region is CASSSGDGYYEQYF. As DNA, the CDR3 is TGCGCCAGCAGCTCGGGGGACGGATACTACGAGCAGTACTTC. This chain uses TRBV5-1 with TRBJ2-7, with D perhaps TRBD2 (6 bases). In germline, CDR1 is SGHRS, CDR2 YFSETQ. The CDR3 is 14 residues long. V shed 3 bases and J shed 3 bases, with 13 bases lying between them.

The rearrangement uses TRBV2 and TRBJ1-1; D gene uncertain. The CDR3 totals 14 residues. Trimming removed 5 bases from V and 2 bases from J, with 12 bases in between. Per the germline V gene, CDR1 is SNHLY and CDR2 is FYNNEI. The CDR3 coding sequence is TGTGCCAGCAGTTACTCCCCCGGAAACACTGAAGCTTTCTTT. This translates into CASSYSPGNTEAFF. Variable domain in full (rest from reference TRBV2 and TRBJ1-1): EPEVTQTPSHQVTQMGQEVILRCVPISNHLYFYWYRQILGQKVEFLVSFYNNEISEKSEIFDDQFSVERPDGSNFTLKIRSTKLEDSAMYFCASSYSPGNTEAFFGQGTRLTVV.

In this sample, this clonotype turned up a few times. The rearrangement joins TRBV5-4 to TRBJ2-2; D is uncertain. CDR1 and CDR2 (germline): SGHNT, YYREEE (reference sequence). The CDR3 runs to 15 residues. Trimming pared 0 bases from V and 6 bases from J, leaving 12 bases between. Here the CDR3 reads CASSLGIGAPGELFF. CDR3 in DNA: TGTGCCAGCAGCTTGGGAATAGGTGCGCCCGGGGAGCTGTTTTTT.

The chain employs TRBV5-4 and TRBJ2-2; TRBD2 matches 9 bases. CDR1 and CDR2 from the germline V gene are SGHNT and YYREEE (reference sequence). The length of the CDR3 is 15 residues. Trimming removed 1 base from V and 5 bases from J; junction bases left unmatched: 3. In nucleotides, the CDR3 is TGTGCCAGCAGCTTGATCAGCGGGGGGACCGGGGAGCTGTTTTTT. Protein product: CASSLISGGTGELFF.

Points on this clonotype: This may be a read error, as it is one base from a much larger clone. The V gene is TRBV4-1, the J gene TRBJ1-1; D gene uncertain. Germline-derived CDR1 and CDR2 are MGHRA and YSYEKL. This CDR3 comprises 15 residues. The CDR3 nucleotides read TGCGCCAGCAGCCAAGACGGCGGTTTCGGCACTGAAGCTTCCTTT. It encodes CASSQDGGFGTEASF.

The table lists this clonotype with many counts. The genes are TRBV25-1 and TRBJ1-2; D not certain. The V gene's germline CDR1 is MGHDK and CDR2 SYGVNS. V lost 2 bases and J lost 8, with 12 bases in between. CDR3 length equals 13 residues. The CDR3 DNA reads TGTGCCAGCAGTGAAGGTAGCTACTTGGGCTACACCTTC. It is translated as CASSEGSYLGYTF.

This chain joins TRBV10-3 and TRBJ2-5; unclear D gene. Trimming shortened V by 2 bases and J by 3 bases, and 13 bases separated the two germline ends. The CDR3 has 15 residues. Germline V gene sequence: CDR1 ENHRY, CDR2 SYGVKD. The CDR3 coding sequence is TGTGCCATCAGTGAGCCGTGGGCAGCTGAAGAGACCCAGTACTTC. As protein: CAISEPWAAEETQYF.

This clonotype was counted ten times or more. This chain connects TRBV12-3 or TRBV12-4 to TRBJ2-1; 9 positions match TRBD1. The ends lost 3 bases at V and 6 bases at J; junction bases unmatched: 6. This CDR3 has 15 residues. The CDR3 loop is CASSLYRGPLNEQFF. DNA of the CDR3: TGTGCCAGCAGTTTGTACAGGGGGCCCCTCAATGAGCAGTTCTTC.